This T cell receptor (beta chain) was documented in a study of blood T cell repertoires in COVID-19. The data were produced by immunoSEQ multiplex PCR, yet TCRdb's version contains in-frame clones alone and is incomplete. The data show approximately 290,000 clones, 90% to 95% seen once. Germline V lookup: CDR1 MNHEY, CDR2 SMNVEV (reference sequence). Trimming shortened V by 5 bases and J by 5 bases, and 15 bases separated the two germline ends. The CDR3 is 14 residues long. Sequenced input: peripheral blood. The genes are TRBV27 and TRBJ1-1; a possible D gene is TRBD1 (5 bases). This clonotype was sampled from a woman aged 30 to 39 with COVID-19, enrolled during active disease. The CDR3 DNA is TGTGCCAGCAGTCGGCAGGGATTTGGGACTGAAGCTTTCTTT. Translating it yields CASSRQGFGTEAFF.